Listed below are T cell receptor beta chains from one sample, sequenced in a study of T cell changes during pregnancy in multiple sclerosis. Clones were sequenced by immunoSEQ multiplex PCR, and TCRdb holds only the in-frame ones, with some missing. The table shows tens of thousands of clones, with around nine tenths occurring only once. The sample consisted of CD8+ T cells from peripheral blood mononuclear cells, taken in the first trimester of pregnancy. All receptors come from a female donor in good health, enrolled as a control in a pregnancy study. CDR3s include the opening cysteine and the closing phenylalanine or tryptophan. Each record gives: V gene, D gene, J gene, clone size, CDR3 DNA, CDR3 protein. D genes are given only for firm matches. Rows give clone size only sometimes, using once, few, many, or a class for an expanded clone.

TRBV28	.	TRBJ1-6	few	TGTGCCAGCAGTTTGACGGCCAGGGAGGACGTAGAACCCCTCCACTTT	CASSLTAREDVEPLHF
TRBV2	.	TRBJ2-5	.	TGTGCCAGCAGTGAGGCATGGCGGCGACAAGAGACCCAGTACTTC	CASSEAWRRQETQYF
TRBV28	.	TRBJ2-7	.	TGTGCCAGCAGTTTATTGGGTGGGTCAGGCCTCTACGAGCAGTACTTC	CASSLLGGSGLYEQYF
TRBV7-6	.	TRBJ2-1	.	TGTGCCAGCAGCCCCCGGGTCAGCTCCTACAATGAGCAGTTCTTC	CASSPRVSSYNEQFF
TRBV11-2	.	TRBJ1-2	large	TGTGCCAGCAGCTTCGGCGGAGGGTCGGTCTATGGCTACACCTTC	CASSFGGGSVYGYTF
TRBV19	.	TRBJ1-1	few	TGTGCCAGCGTTAATATCTACACTGAAGCTTTCTTT	CASVNIYTEAFF
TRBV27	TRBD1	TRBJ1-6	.	TGTGCCAGCGGATTTATGACAGGGTTGCGTAATTCACCCCTCCACTTT	CASGFMTGLRNSPLHF
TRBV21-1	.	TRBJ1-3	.	TGTGCCAGCAGCAAGTGGTGGGCAGGGGGAGATACTGGAAACACCATATATTTT	CASSKWWAGGDTGNTIYF
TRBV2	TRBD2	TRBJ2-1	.	TGTGCCAGCAGTGAAGACGAACTAGCGGGCAATGAGCAGTTCTTC	CASSEDELAGNEQFF
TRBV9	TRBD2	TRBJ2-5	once	TGTGCCAGCAGCGTAGGGGCTAGCGGGTTGAAGGAGACCCAGTACTTC	CASSVGASGLKETQYF
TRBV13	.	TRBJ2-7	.	TGTGCCAGCAGCCCATCCCGGGTCCCCTACGAGCAGTACTTC	CASSPSRVPYEQYF
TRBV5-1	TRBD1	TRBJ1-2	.	TGCGCCAGCAGCCAGACAGGGAATGGCTACACCTTC	CASSQTGNGYTF
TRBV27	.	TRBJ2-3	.	TGTGCCAGCAGTTTAGACTACACAGATACGCAGTATTTT	CASSLDYTDTQYF
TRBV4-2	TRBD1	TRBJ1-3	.	TGTGCCAGCAGCGAGAGGGGGCAAGGAAACACCATATATTTT	CASSERGQGNTIYF
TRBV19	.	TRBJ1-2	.	TGTGCCAGTAGTGGATCACAGGGTGGCTACACCTTC	CASSGSQGGYTF
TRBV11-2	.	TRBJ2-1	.	TGTGCCAGCAGCTTAGATAAGGGATCAGGGCTTAGAGGTGAGCAGTTCTTC	CASSLDKGSGLRGEQFF
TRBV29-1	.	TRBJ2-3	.	TGCAGCGTGCGGGACTTAGATACGCAGTATTTT	CSVRDLDTQYF
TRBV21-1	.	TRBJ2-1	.	TGTGCCAGCAGCAACAGGGGGCGCGAAATACCCTTACGGTGCAATGAGCAGTTCTTC	CASSNRGREIPLRCNEQFF
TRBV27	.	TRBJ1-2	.	TGTGCCAGCAGTCTAGGGACTCCTACTAACTATGGCTACACCTTC	CASSLGTPTNYGYTF
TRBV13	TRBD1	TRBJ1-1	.	TGTGCCAGCAGCCCAAGAAACAGGGGGCGTATCACTGAAGCTTTCTTT	CASSPRNRGRITEAFF
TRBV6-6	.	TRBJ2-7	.	TGTGCCAGCGGCGGGTGGTCAGGATCCTACGAGCAGTACTTC	CASGGWSGSYEQYF
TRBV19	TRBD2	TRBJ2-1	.	TGTGCCAGTAGTATATCACTAGCGGGAGAGGTCTACAATGAGCAGTTCTTC	CASSISLAGEVYNEQFF
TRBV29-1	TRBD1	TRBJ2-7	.	TGCAGCGTTGAGCCGGGACAGGGTTACGAGCAGTACTTC	CSVEPGQGYEQYF
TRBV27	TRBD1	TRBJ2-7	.	TGTGCCAGCAGTCCGGACAGGGGGGCGTACGAGCAGTACTTC	CASSPDRGAYEQYF
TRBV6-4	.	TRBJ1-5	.	TGTGCCAGCAGTGACGGGAGGGGCCAGCCCCAGCATTTT	CASSDGRGQPQHF
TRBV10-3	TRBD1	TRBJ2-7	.	TGTGCCATCAGTGATTTCGGACAGGGGGTAGAGCAGTACTTC	CAISDFGQGVEQYF
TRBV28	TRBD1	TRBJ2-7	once	TGTGCCAGCAGTTACGCTCCGGGACAGGGCAGCGAGCAGTACTTC	CASSYAPGQGSEQYF
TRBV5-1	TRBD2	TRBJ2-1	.	TGCGCCAGCAGCTTGTTTGCGGCGGGGGATTACAATGAGCAGTTCTTC	CASSLFAAGDYNEQFF
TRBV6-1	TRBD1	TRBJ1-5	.	TGTGCCAGCACCACCGGGACAGCCGGGAATCAGCCCCAGCATTTT	CASTTGTAGNQPQHF
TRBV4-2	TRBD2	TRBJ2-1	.	TGTGCCAGCATTAAAGAGACTAGCGGGGGCCATGAGCAGTTCTTC	CASIKETSGGHEQFF
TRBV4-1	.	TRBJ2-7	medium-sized	TGCGCCAGCAGCCAAGCCACGGGACTCATAACCTACGAGCAGTACTTC	CASSQATGLITYEQYF
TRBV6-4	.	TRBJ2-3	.	TGTGCCAGCAGTGTGTCGAGCACAGATACGCAGTATTTT	CASSVSSTDTQYF